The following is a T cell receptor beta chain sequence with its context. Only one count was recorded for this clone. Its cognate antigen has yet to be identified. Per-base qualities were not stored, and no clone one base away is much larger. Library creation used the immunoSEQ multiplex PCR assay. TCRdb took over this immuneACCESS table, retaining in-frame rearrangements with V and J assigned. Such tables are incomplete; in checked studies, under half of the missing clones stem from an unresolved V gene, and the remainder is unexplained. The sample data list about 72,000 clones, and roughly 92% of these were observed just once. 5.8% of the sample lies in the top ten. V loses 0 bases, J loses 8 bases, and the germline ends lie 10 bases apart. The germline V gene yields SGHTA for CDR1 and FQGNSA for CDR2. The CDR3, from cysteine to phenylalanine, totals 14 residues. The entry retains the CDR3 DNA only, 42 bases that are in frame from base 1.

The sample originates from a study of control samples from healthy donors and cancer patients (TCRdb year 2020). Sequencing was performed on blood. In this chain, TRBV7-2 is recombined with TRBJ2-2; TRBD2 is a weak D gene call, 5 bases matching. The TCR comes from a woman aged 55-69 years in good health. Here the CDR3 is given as CASSLALASGELFF. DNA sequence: TGTGCCAGCAGCTTAGCGCTAGCTTCTGGGGAGCTGTTTTTT.